A selection of T cell receptor beta chains follows, all from one sample in a study of regulatory T cells in long-lasting Graves disease. MiXCR, applied by TCRdb to the multiplex PCR reads, yields one record per CDR3 protein. The table lists 300,000 to 500,000 distinct CDR3 sequences, less than 25% of them singletons. This sample comprised peripheral blood mononuclear cells (PBMCs), obtained when the disease was refractory, from a patient treated with antithyroid drugs. These receptors came from a female donor with Graves disease. The CDR3 runs from the conserved cysteine through the conserved F or W. A D gene is named only where the DNA matches it firmly. Some rows have no size entry. The others give once, few or many, or a class for an expanded clone.

size: .
J: TRBJ2-5
V: TRBV24-1
D: .
CDR3: CATSGIVEETQYF
DNA: TGTGCCACCAGTGGCATTGTGGAAGAGACCCAGTACTTC

size: few
J: TRBJ2-7
V: TRBV6-5
D: .
CDR3: CASSYSGGSYEQYF
DNA: TGTGCCAGCAGTTACTCGGGGGGCTCCTACGAGCAGTACTTC

size: .
J: TRBJ1-4
V: TRBV5-1
D: .
CDR3: CASSLGPGQGQEKLFF
DNA: TGCGCCAGCAGCTTGGGACCGGGCCAGGGGCAGGAAAAACTGTTTTTT

size: .
J: TRBJ1-1
V: TRBV5-8
D: .
CDR3: CASSLASRTDRIEAFF
DNA: TGTGCCAGCAGCTTGGCATCAAGGACAGACCGAATTGAAGCTTTCTTT

size: few
J: TRBJ2-1
V: TRBV12-3/TRBV12-4
D: TRBD2
CDR3: CASSRRTSGRAYNEQFF
DNA: TGTGCCAGCAGCCGTAGGACTAGCGGGAGGGCCTACAATGAGCAGTTCTTC

size: .
J: TRBJ1-1
V: TRBV29-1
D: TRBD1
CDR3: CSAWTGTGSEAFF
DNA: TGCAGCGCATGGACCGGGACAGGGAGTGAAGCTTTCTTT

size: .
J: TRBJ1-1
V: TRBV27
D: .
CDR3: CASSLSWSDTEAFF
DNA: TGTGCCAGCAGTTTGAGTTGGTCTGACACTGAAGCTTTCTTT

size: .
J: TRBJ1-6
V: TRBV14
D: .
CDR3: CTSSQEESYNSPLHF
DNA: TGCACCAGCAGCCAAGAGGAGTCCTATAATTCACCCCTCCACTTT

size: few
J: TRBJ2-2
V: TRBV12-3/TRBV12-4
D: .
CDR3: CASSLEGEINTGELFF
DNA: TGTGCCAGCAGCCTCGAAGGGGAGATAAACACCGGGGAGCTGTTTTTT

size: few
J: TRBJ1-1
V: TRBV19
D: .
CDR3: CASSIIGSGNTEAFF
DNA: TGTGCCAGTAGTATTATAGGCAGCGGCAACACTGAAGCTTTCTTT

size: few
J: TRBJ2-2
V: TRBV7-9
D: .
CDR3: CASSLQGLLAGELFF
DNA: TGTGCCAGCAGCTTACAGGGATTGCTTGCCGGGGAGCTGTTTTTT

size: .
J: TRBJ2-7
V: TRBV6-1
D: .
CDR3: CASSRRDPTYEQYF
DNA: TGTGCCAGCAGCAGGAGGGACCCTACCTACGAGCAGTACTTC

size: .
J: TRBJ1-2
V: TRBV20-1
D: .
CDR3: CSLPRTAESGYTF
DNA: TGCAGTTTACCTCGGACCGCCGAGTCTGGCTACACCTTC

size: many
J: TRBJ2-5
V: TRBV13
D: .
CDR3: CASSYFSGNQETQYF
DNA: TGTGCCAGCAGTTACTTTAGCGGCAACCAAGAGACCCAGTACTTC

size: few
J: TRBJ2-7
V: TRBV7-9
D: .
CDR3: CASSSTTQFGPHFYEQYF
DNA: TGTGCCAGCAGCTCAACCACCCAATTCGGACCGCACTTCTACGAGCAGTACTTC

size: .
J: TRBJ2-7
V: TRBV5-1
D: TRBD1
CDR3: CASSLSFLRTGSYEQYF
DNA: TGCGCCAGCAGCTTGTCATTCCTCCGGACAGGTTCATACGAGCAGTACTTC

size: many
J: TRBJ2-5
V: TRBV6-1
D: TRBD1
CDR3: CASTDRLRDRLYQETQYF
DNA: TGTGCCAGCACCGACAGGCTCCGGGACAGACTGTACCAAGAGACCCAGTACTTC

size: .
J: TRBJ2-7
V: TRBV7-2
D: TRBD2
CDR3: CASSLPTSGTSGGYEQYF
DNA: TGTGCCAGCAGCCTCCCAACTTCTGGGACTAGCGGAGGGTACGAGCAGTACTTC